The present T cell receptor beta chain was sequenced within a study of vaccination effects on CD4 cells after COVID-19. The repertoire was sequenced with immunoSEQ multiplex PCR; TCRdb's copy has only in-frame clones and lacks some. The sample shows over 50,000 clones, about three quarters of them seen only once. In the case of this clone: What it binds is unknown.

Expansion of antigen-specific CD4+ T cells with viral peptide pools was carried out by the ViraFEST assay before sequencing. Following culture for nine to ten days, CD4+ T cells were isolated. Vaccination of participants consisted of two doses of either the BNT162b2 or mRNA-1273 vaccine. For each well, two million PBMC were cultured with 8.5 to 10 IU/ml IL-2 and 8.5 to 10 ug/ml peptides. Half-medium exchanges with IL-2 medium took place on days 3 and 7. Losses at the gene ends were 5 bases for V and 3 bases for J; bases not matched to a gene: 3. CDR3 size: 13 residues. Germline lookup yields CDR1 GTSNPN and CDR2 SVGIG (reference sequence).

This sequence joins TRBV30 and TRBJ1-5; 8 bases are shared with TRBD1. Sequenced material: CD4+ T cells from PBMCs cultured with HCoV-229E spike peptides, taken after COVID-19 vaccination. This clonotype originated in a human donor who received a COVID-19 vaccine. The chain's CDR3 is CAWSGGFNQPQHF. Here the CDR3 DNA reads TGTGCCTGGTCAGGGGGCTTCAATCAGCCCCAGCATTTT.